This TCR beta chain was recorded in a study of technical replicates of blood from a few donors. The CDR3 spans 16 residues. V was clipped by 4 bases and J by 5 bases; unmatched bases: 12. Germline CDR1 reads LNHDA; CDR2 reads SQIVND (reference sequence). Assay: immunoSEQ multiplex PCR; the TCRdb copy retains only in-frame clones and omits some. The table lists 70,000 to 90,000 clones, over 85% of them singletons. The J gene is TRBJ2-5, the V gene TRBV19, with TRBD1 matching over 8 bases. The TCR sequence derives from a human donor in good health. The specimen sequenced was T cells isolated from PBMCs. CDR3 nucleotide sequence: TGTGCCAGTAGTAATTGGCAGGGGGCGCTTCGGGAGACCCAGTACTTC. Translating gives CASSNWQGALRETQYF.